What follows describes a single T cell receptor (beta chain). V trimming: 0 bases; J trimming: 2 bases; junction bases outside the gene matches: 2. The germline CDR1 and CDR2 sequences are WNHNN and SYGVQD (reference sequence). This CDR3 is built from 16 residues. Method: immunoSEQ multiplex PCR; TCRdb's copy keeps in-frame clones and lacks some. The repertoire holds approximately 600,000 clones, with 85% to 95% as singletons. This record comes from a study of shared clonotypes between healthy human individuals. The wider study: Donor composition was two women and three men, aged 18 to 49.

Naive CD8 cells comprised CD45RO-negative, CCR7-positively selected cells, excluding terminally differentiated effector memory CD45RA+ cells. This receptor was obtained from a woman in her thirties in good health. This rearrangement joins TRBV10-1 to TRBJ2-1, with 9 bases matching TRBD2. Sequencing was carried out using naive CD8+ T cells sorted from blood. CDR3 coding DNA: TGCGCCAGCAGTGAGTCCCCTAGCGGGGCCTACAATGAGCAGTTCTTC. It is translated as CASSESPSGAYNEQFF.